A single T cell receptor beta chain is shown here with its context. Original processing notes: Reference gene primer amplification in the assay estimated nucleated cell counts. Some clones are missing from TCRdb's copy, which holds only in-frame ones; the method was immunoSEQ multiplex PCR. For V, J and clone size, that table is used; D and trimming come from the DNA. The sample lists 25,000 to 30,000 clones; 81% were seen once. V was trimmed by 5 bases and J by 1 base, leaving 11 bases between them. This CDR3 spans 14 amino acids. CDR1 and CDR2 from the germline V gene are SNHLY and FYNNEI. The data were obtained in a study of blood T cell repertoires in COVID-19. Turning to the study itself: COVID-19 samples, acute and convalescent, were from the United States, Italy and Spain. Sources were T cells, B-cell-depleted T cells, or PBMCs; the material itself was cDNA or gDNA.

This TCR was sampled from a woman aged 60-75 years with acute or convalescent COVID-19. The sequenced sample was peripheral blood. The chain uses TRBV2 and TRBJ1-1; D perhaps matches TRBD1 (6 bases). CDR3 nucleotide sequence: TGTGCCAGCAGTCCAGGGGCCTCGAACACTGAAGCTTTCTTT. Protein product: CASSPGASNTEAFF.